The clone carrying this TCR beta chain has more than one count but fewer than ten. The data were taken from a study of T cell repertoires in cytomegalovirus infection. Study at large: Indicated by public TCR beta signatures were CMV infection and matching HLA type.

TCRdb redid the calling of the reads with MiXCR, one entry per CDR3 protein. This table holds roughly 500,000 distinct CDR3 sequences, about 15% found once. This CDR3 is 16 amino acids long. V was shortened by 1 base and J by 3 bases, with 13 bases between the two germline ends. Germline V gene data show CDR1 as LNHNV and CDR2 as YYDKDF (reference sequence). The receptor was isolated from a human donor in good health (CMV status not recorded). Some clones in this sample may be carry-over from other donors' samples. The chain uses TRBV15 and TRBJ2-1; D is unresolved. Sequencing was performed on CD8+ T cells from PBMCs. CDR3 sequence: CATSRGPLGGYNEQFF. CDR3 in DNA: TGTGCCACCAGCAGAGGCCCCTTAGGCGGCTACAATGAGCAGTTCTTC.